This is a list of T cell receptor beta chains from one sample in a study of CD8+ T cells in alopecia areata. The method was immunoSEQ multiplex PCR; TCRdb's version includes in-frame clones alone and lacks a portion of them. The profile shows about 180,000 clones, approximately 51% of them singletons. The sample here was CD8+ T cells sorted from blood, taken at week 52, from a patient treated with tofacitinib. These receptors all come from a human donor with alopecia areata. The CDR3 runs from the conserved cysteine through the conserved F or W. The order of the fields is J gene, clone size, D gene, V gene, CDR3 DNA, CDR3 protein. D genes are given only for firm matches. Not every row has a clone size; where given, it reads once, few, many or a size class.

J: TRBJ2-1
size: NA
D: NA
V: TRBV6-6
DNA: TGTGCCAGCAGTTCGCCCATACAGAAATACAATGAGCAGTTCTTC
CDR3: CASSSPIQKYNEQFF

J: TRBJ2-7
size: NA
D: NA
V: TRBV6-5
DNA: TGTGCCAGCAGTTACTCTACGGGGAGAGAGCAGTACTTC
CDR3: CASSYSTGREQYF

J: TRBJ1-6
size: few
D: NA
V: TRBV27
DNA: TGTGCCAGCAGTTTCCCGGGACGCGGAAATTCACCCCTCCACTTT
CDR3: CASSFPGRGNSPLHF

J: TRBJ2-7
size: NA
D: TRBD1
V: TRBV5-4
DNA: TGTGCCAGCAGCTCTGGGACAGGGGCGTGGGAGCAGTACTTC
CDR3: CASSSGTGAWEQYF

J: TRBJ2-6
size: NA
D: TRBD1
V: TRBV27
DNA: TGTGCCAGCAGTTTGATAGGGGGCGCCTCTGGGGCCAACGTCCTGACTTTC
CDR3: CASSLIGGASGANVLTF

J: TRBJ2-1
size: few
D: NA
V: TRBV25-1
DNA: TGTGCCAGCAGTTCCCTGCGGAATGAGCAGTTCTTC
CDR3: CASSSLRNEQFF

J: TRBJ1-6
size: NA
D: NA
V: TRBV5-6
DNA: TGTGCCAGCAGCTTGGGTGGAATCGGTTCACCCCTCCACTTT
CDR3: CASSLGGIGSPLHF

J: TRBJ1-1
size: NA
D: NA
V: TRBV7-3
DNA: TGTGCCAGCAGCTTAGACGGGTCAGAAGCTTTCTTT
CDR3: CASSLDGSEAFF

J: TRBJ2-7
size: NA
D: NA
V: TRBV7-3
DNA: TGTGCCAGCAGCTTAGGATTGGCAGAATCCTACGAGCAGTACTTC
CDR3: CASSLGLAESYEQYF

J: TRBJ1-1
size: once
D: NA
V: TRBV13
DNA: TGTGCCAGCAGCACGCACGACAGGAACACTGAAGCTTTCTTT
CDR3: CASSTHDRNTEAFF

J: TRBJ2-5
size: NA
D: TRBD2
V: TRBV6-4
DNA: TGTGCCAGCAGTGCACTAGCGGGGGGGGTGGAGACCCAGTACTTC
CDR3: CASSALAGGVETQYF

J: TRBJ2-2
size: NA
D: NA
V: TRBV6-5
DNA: TGTGCCAGCAGGGAAGGTGCGGGCCCCGGGGAGCTGTTTTTT
CDR3: CASREGAGPGELFF

J: TRBJ2-5
size: few
D: TRBD2
V: TRBV9
DNA: TGTGCCAGCAGCGAGCGGGGTGGCAGAGAGACCCAGTACTTC
CDR3: CASSERGGRETQYF

J: TRBJ1-2
size: NA
D: NA
V: TRBV30
DNA: TGTGCCTGGAGTGTACTCGCTAACTCTTTCTATGGCTACACCTTC
CDR3: CAWSVLANSFYGYTF

J: TRBJ2-7
size: NA
D: TRBD1
V: TRBV2
DNA: TGTGCCAGCAGTGAAAGACAGGGGCTCGAGCAGTACTTC
CDR3: CASSERQGLEQYF

J: TRBJ1-1
size: NA
D: NA
V: TRBV14
DNA: TGTGCCAGCAGCCTCAACCAAGATACGGGGCGGACTGAAGCTTTCTTT
CDR3: CASSLNQDTGRTEAFF

J: TRBJ1-2
size: NA
D: NA
V: TRBV5-6
DNA: TGTGCCAGCAGCTTGGCCAGGGAAGTGGACGGCTACACCTTC
CDR3: CASSLAREVDGYTF

J: TRBJ2-5
size: NA
D: NA
V: TRBV7-2
DNA: TGTGCCAGCAGCCCGGGATTTTACCAAGAGACCCAGTACTTC
CDR3: CASSPGFYQETQYF

J: TRBJ1-5
size: NA
D: TRBD1
V: TRBV27
DNA: TGTGCCAGCAGTCCGGGACAGGGGTTTGGGCCCCAGCATTTT
CDR3: CASSPGQGFGPQHF

J: TRBJ1-2
size: NA
D: NA
V: TRBV30
DNA: TGTGCCTGGGGTCCGACAGTTAACTATGGCTACACCTTC
CDR3: CAWGPTVNYGYTF

J: TRBJ2-3
size: NA
D: TRBD2
V: TRBV6-5
DNA: TGTGCCAGCATGGCTAGCGGTAGCACAGATACGCAGTATTTT
CDR3: CASMASGSTDTQYF

J: TRBJ1-5
size: few
D: NA
V: TRBV19
DNA: TGTGCCAGTAGTTTCCGGGGAAGCAATCAGCCCCAGCATTTT
CDR3: CASSFRGSNQPQHF

J: TRBJ1-5
size: NA
D: TRBD1
V: TRBV6-4
DNA: TGTGCCAGCAGTCCTACAGGGGATCAGCCCCAGCATTTT
CDR3: CASSPTGDQPQHF

J: TRBJ1-6
size: NA
D: NA
V: TRBV23-1
DNA: TGCGCCAGCAGTCAATCGACGGAGGGGGGATTTTATAATTCACCCCTCCACTTT
CDR3: CASSQSTEGGFYNSPLHF

J: TRBJ2-1
size: NA
D: NA
V: TRBV15
DNA: TGTGCCACCAGCAGAGATAGGCGGCGGGGGCCCTACAATGAGCAGTTCTTC
CDR3: CATSRDRRRGPYNEQFF

J: TRBJ1-2
size: NA
D: TRBD1
V: TRBV5-6
DNA: TGTGCCAGCAGCCTAATCGGGACAGGGGACTATGGCTACACCTTC
CDR3: CASSLIGTGDYGYTF

J: TRBJ1-1
size: NA
D: NA
V: TRBV2
DNA: TGTGCCAGCAGTGAAGCGTTCGAGGGGGACCGGAACACTGAAGCTTTCTTT
CDR3: CASSEAFEGDRNTEAFF

J: TRBJ1-1
size: few
D: NA
V: TRBV27
DNA: TGTGCCAGCAGTTTGGTCGGGACTGGGAACACTGAAGCTTTCTTT
CDR3: CASSLVGTGNTEAFF

J: TRBJ2-7
size: NA
D: NA
V: TRBV7-2
DNA: TGTGCCAGCAGCTTAGGGACTAACTACGAGCAGTACTTC
CDR3: CASSLGTNYEQYF